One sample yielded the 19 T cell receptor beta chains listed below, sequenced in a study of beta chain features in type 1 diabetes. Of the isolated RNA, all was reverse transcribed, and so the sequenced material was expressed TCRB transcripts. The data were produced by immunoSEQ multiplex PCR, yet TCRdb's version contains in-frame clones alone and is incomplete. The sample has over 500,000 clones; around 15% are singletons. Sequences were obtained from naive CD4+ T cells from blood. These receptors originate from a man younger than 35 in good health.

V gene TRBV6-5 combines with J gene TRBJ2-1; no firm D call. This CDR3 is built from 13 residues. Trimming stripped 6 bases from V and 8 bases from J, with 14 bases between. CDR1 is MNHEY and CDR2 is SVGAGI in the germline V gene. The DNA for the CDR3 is TGTGCCAGCAGCAGAACAAGGTCAGATGAGCAGTTCTTC. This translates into CASSRTRSDEQFF.

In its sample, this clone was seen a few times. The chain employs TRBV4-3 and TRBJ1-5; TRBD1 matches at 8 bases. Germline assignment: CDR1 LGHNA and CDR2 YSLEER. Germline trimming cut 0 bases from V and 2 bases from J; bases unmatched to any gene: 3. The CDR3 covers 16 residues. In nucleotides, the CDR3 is TGCGCCAGCAGCCAAGATGAGGACAGGGGCAATCAGCCCCAGCATTTT. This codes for CASSQDEDRGNQPQHF.

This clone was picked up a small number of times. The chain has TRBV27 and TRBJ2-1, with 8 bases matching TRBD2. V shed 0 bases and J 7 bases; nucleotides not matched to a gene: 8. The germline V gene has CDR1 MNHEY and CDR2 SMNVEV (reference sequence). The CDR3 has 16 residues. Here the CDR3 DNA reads TGTGCCAGCAGTTTATCAGGGATGGGCGGGAGGAATGAGCAGTTCTTC. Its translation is CASSLSGMGGRNEQFF.

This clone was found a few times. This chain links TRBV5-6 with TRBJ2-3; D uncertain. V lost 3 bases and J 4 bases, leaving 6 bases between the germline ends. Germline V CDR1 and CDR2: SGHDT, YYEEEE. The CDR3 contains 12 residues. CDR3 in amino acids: CASSSPSDTQYF. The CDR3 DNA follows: TGTGCCAGCAGCTCTCCCTCAGATACGCAGTATTTT.

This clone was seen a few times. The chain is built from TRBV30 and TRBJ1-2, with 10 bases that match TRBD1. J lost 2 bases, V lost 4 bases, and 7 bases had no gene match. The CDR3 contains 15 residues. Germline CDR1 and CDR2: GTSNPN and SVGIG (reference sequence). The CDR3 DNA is TGTGCCTGGACCCGAACGGGACAGGGGAACTATGGCTACACCTTC. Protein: CAWTRTGQGNYGYTF.

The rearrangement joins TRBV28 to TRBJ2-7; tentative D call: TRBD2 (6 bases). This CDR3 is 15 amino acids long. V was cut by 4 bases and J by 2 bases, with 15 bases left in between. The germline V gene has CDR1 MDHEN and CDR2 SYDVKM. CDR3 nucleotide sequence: TGTGCCAGCAGTTACGGGACTGGTCCAACCTACGAGCAGTACTTC. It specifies CASSYGTGPTYEQYF.

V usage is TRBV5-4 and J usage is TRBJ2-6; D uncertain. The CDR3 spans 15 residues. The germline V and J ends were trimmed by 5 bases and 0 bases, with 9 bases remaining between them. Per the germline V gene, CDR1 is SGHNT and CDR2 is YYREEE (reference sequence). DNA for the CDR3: TGTGCCAGCAGTTTACAGAGCTCTGGGGCCAACGTCCTGACTTTC. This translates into CASSLQSSGANVLTF.

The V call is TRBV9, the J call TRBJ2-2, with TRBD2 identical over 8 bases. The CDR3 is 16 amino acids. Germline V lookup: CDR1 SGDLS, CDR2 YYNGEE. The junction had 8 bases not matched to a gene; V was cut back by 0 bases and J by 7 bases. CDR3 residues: CASSVGISGSVGELFF. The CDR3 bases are TGTGCCAGCAGCGTAGGTATCAGCGGGAGTGTCGGGGAGCTGTTTTTT.

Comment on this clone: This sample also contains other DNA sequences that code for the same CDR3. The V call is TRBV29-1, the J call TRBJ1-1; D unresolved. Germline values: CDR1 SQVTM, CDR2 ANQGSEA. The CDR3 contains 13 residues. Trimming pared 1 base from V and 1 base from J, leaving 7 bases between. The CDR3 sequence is CSVEGQKNTEAFF. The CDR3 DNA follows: TGCAGCGTTGAAGGGCAGAAGAACACTGAAGCTTTCTTT.

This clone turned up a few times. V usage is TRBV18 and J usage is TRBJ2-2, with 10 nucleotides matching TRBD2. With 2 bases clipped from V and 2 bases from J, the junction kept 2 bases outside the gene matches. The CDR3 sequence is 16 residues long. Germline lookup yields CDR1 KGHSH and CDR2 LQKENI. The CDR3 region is CASSPRTSGNTGELFF. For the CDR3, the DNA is TGTGCCAGCTCACCAAGGACTAGCGGAAACACCGGGGAGCTGTTTTTT. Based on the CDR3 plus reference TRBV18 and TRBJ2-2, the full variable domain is NAGVMQNPRHLVRRRGQEARLRCSPMKGHSHVYWYRQLPEEGLKFMVYLQKENIIDESGMPKERFSAEFPKEGPSILRIQQVVRGDSAAYFCASSPRTSGNTGELFFGEGSRLTVL.

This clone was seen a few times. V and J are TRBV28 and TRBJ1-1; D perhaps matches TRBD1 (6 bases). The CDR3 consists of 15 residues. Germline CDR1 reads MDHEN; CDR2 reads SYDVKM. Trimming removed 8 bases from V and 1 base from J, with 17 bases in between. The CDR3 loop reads CASPKAGTKNTEAFF. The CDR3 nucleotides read TGTGCCAGCCCTAAAGCCGGGACAAAGAACACTGAAGCTTTCTTT.

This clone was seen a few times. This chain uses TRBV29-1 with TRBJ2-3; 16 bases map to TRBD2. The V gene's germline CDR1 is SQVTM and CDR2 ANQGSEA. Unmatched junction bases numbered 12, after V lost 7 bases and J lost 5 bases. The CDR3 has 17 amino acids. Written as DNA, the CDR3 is TGCAGCGCCGCACCAGGGGGACTAGCGGGGGGGCAAGATACGCAGTATTTT. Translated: CSAAPGGLAGGQDTQYF.

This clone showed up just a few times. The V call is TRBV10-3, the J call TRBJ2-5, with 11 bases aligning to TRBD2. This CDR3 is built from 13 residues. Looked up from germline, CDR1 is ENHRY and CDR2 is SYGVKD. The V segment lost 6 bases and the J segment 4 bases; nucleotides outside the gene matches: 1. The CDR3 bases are TGTGCCATCAGCACTAGCGGGGGAGAGACCCAGTACTTC. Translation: CAISTSGGETQYF.

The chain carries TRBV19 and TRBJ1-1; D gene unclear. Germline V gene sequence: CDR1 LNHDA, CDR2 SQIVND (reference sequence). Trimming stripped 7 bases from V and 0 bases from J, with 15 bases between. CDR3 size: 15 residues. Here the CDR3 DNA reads TGTGCCAGTACGGAGGGCAGTCCTATGAACACTGAAGCTTTCTTT. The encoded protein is CASTEGSPMNTEAFF. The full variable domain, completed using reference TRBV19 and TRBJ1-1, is DGGITQSPKYLFRKEGQNVTLSCEQNLNHDAMYWYRQDPGQGLRLIYYSQIVNDFQKGDIAEGYSVSREKKESFPLTVTSAQKNPTAFYLCASTEGSPMNTEAFFGQGTRLTVV.

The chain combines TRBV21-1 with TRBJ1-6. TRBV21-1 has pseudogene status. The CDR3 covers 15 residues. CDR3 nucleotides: TGTGCCAGCAGCAAATGGCCAACGGTAAATTCACCCCTCCACTTT. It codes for CASSKWPTVNSPLHF.

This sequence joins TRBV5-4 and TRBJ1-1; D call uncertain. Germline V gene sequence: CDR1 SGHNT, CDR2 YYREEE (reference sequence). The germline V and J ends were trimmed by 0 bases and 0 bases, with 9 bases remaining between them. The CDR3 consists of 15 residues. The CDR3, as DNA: TGTGCCAGCAGCTTGGGTTCGGGCGTGAACACTGAAGCTTTCTTT. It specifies CASSLGSGVNTEAFF.

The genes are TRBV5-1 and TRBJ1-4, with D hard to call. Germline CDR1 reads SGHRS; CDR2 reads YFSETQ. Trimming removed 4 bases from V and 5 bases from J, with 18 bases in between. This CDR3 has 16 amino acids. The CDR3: CASSPAGGRTNEKLFF. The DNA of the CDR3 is TGCGCCAGCAGCCCGGCAGGAGGACGGACCAATGAAAAACTGTTTTTT.

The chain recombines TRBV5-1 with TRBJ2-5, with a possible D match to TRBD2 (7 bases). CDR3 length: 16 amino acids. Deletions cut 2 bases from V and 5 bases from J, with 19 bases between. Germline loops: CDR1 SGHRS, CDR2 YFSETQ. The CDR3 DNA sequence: TGCGCCAGCAGCTTAGTGGCGGGGGCCCTCGGGGAGACCCAGTACTTC. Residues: CASSLVAGALGETQYF. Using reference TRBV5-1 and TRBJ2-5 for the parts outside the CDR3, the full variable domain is KAGVTQTPRYLIKTRGQQVTLSCSPISGHRSVSWYQQTPGQGLQFLFEYFSETQRNKGNFPGRFSGRQFSNSRSEMNVSTLELGDSALYLCASSLVAGALGETQYFGPGTRLLVL.

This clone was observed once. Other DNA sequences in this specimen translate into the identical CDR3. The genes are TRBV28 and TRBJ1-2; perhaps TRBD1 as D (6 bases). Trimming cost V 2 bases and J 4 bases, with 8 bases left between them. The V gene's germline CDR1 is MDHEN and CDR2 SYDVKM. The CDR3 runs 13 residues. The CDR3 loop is CASSLGRGYGYTF. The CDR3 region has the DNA TGTGCCAGCAGTTTAGGCAGGGGCTATGGCTACACCTTC.